This TCR beta chain was profiled in a study of blood T cell repertoires in COVID-19. Study-wide context: Specimens from acute and convalescent COVID-19 originated in the United States, Italy and Spain. PBMCs, B-cell-depleted T cells, or T cells were the source of the cDNA or gDNA that made up the material.

This clone has a single count. Germline V gene sequence: CDR1 LNHNV, CDR2 YYDKDF (reference sequence). Trimming took off 4 bases at V and 7 bases at J, with 14 bases between the two ends. The CDR3 is 15 amino acids. In the original analysis: Reference gene primers were amplified, and this amplification served to estimate nucleated cell counts. This table comes from immunoSEQ multiplex PCR, and its TCRdb copy is limited to in-frame clones, with some not included. V, J and clone size derive from that table, while D and trimming were established from the DNA sequence. Here the sample spans 85,000 to 90,000 clones, 82% being singletons.

The J gene is TRBJ1-6, the V gene TRBV15, with D possibly matching TRBD1 (5 bases). The sequenced sample was peripheral blood. The TCR originated in a woman aged 80 or older with acute or convalescent COVID-19. Here the CDR3 DNA reads TGTGCCACCAGCACATTGGGGCCAGGGAATTCACCCCTCCACTTT. Amino acid sequence: CATSTLGPGNSPLHF.